This TCR beta chain comes out of a study of long-term antiretroviral therapy in people with HIV. Germline trimming cut 6 bases from V and 5 bases from J; bases unmatched to any gene: 6. This CDR3 is built from 14 residues. CDR1 is MNHNY and CDR2 is SVGAGI in the germline V gene (reference sequence). Run at survey level, the immunoSEQ assay was version v3.0. The protocol was immunoSEQ multiplex PCR, while the TCRdb copy is restricted to in-frame clones and leaves out a portion. Of about 23,000 clones in the sample, around four fifths were seen once. Sequencing was performed on unsorted PBMCs, taken 1.6 years after starting antiretroviral therapy. This clonotype was sampled from a man aged 40-55 years with HIV. The V gene is TRBV6-6, the J gene TRBJ2-7; 11 bases match TRBD1. The CDR3 loop is CASRFGTGGNEQYF. The DNA of the CDR3 is TGTGCCAGCAGGTTTGGGACAGGGGGAAACGAGCAGTACTTC.